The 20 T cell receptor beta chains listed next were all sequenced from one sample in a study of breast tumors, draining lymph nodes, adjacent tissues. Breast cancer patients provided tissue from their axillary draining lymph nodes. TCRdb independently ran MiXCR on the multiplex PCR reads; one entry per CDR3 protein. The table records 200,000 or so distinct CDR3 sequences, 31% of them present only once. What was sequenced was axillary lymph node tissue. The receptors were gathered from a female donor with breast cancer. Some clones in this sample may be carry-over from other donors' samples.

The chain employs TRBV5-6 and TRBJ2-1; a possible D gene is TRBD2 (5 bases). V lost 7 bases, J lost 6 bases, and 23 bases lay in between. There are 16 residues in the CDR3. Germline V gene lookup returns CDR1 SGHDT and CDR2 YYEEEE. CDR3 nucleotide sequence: TGTGCCAGCTCACTTCGAGGGCCCACCACCTCCAATGAGCAGTTCTTC. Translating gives CASSLRGPTTSNEQFF.

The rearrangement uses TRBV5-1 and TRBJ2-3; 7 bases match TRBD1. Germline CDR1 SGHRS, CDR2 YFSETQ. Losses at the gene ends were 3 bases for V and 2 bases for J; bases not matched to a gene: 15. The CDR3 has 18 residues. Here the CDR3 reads CASSYGGQLRGHTDTQYF. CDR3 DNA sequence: TGCGCCAGCAGCTATGGGGGACAGCTGCGCGGTCACACAGATACGCAGTATTTT.

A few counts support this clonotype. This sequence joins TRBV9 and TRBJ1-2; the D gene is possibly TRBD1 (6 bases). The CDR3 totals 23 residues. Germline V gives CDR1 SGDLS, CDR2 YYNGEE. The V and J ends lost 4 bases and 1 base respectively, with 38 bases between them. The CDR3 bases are TGTGCCAGCAGCTCTAATCTTCGCGGACAGACCCCCGAAGCTAGACATCTTAACTATGGCTACACCTTC. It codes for CASSSNLRGQTPEARHLNYGYTF.

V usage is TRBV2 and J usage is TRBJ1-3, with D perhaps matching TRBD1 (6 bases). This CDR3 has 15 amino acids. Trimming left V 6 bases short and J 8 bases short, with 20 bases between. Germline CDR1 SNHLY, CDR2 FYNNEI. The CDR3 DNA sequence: TGTGCCAGCAGGCCGGACAGAAACTATGGCTACACCATATATTTT. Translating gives CASRPDRNYGYTIYF.

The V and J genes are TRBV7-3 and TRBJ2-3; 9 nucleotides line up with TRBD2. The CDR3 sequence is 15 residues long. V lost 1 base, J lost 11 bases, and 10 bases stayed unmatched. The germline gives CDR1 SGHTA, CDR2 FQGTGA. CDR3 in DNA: TGTGCCAGCAGCTTAAATGCGGGGGGGCATAATGAGCAGTATTTT. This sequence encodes CASSLNAGGHNEQYF.

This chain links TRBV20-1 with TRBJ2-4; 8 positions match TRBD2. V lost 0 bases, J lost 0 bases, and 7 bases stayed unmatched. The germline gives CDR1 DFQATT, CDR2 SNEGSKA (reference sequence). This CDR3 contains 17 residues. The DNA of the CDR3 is TGCAGTGCTAGAGATTGGGTAGCGGGGATAGCCAAAAACATTCAGTACTTC. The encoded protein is CSARDWVAGIAKNIQYF.

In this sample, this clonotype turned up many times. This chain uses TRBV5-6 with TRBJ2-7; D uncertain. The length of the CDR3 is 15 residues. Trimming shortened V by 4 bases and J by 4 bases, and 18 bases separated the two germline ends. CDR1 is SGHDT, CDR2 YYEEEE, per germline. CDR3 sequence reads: CASSPGLGPGYEQYF. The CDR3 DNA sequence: TGTGCCAGCAGCCCCGGATTGGGCCCCGGGTACGAGCAGTACTTC.

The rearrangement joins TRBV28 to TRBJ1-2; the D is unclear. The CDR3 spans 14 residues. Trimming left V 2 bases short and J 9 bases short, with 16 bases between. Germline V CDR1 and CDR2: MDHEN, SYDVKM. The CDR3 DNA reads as TGTGCCAGCAGTTTAGAGGGAGCCACTTGGAGCTACACCTTC. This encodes CASSLEGATWSYTF.

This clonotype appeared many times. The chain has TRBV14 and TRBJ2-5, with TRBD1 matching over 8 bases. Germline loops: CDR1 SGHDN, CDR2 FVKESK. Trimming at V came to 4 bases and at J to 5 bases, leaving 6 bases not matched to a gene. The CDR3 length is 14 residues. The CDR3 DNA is TGTGCCAGCAGCCGGCAACAGGGGGTGGAGACCCAGTACTTC. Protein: CASSRQQGVETQYF. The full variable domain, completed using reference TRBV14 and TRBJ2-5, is EAGVTQFPSHSVIEKGQTVTLRCDPISGHDNLYWYRRVMGKEIKFLLHFVKESKQDESGMPNNRFLAERTGGTYSTLKVQPAELEDSGVYFCASSRQQGVETQYFGPGTRLLVL.

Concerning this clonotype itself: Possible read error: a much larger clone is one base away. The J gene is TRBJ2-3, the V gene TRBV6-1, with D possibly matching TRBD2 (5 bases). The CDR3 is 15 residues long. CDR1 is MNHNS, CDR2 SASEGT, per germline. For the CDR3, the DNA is TGTGCCGGCAGTGAAGCGGAGTCCGTAAGGGATACGCAGTATTTT. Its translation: CAGSEAESVRDTQYF.

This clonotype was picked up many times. The CDR3 coding sequence is TGTGCCATCAGCCCTCAGGGGGCGGGGGACTATGGCTACACCTTC. As protein: CAISPQGAGDYGYTF. V usage is TRBV10-3 and J usage is TRBJ1-2; TRBD1 matches at 8 bases. Germline V gene lookup returns CDR1 ENHRY and CDR2 SYGVKD. With V trimmed by 6 bases and J by 3 bases, 9 bases remained unmatched. The length of the CDR3 is 15 residues.

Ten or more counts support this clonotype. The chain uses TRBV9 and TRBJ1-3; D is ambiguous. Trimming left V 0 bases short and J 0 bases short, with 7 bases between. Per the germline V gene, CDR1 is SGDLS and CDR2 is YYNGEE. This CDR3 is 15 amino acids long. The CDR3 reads CASSVGLHSGNTIYF. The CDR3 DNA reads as TGTGCCAGCAGCGTAGGCCTCCACTCTGGAAACACCATATATTTT. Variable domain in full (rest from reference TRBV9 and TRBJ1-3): DSGVTQTPKHLITATGQRVTLRCSPRSGDLSVYWYQQSLDQGLQFLIQYYNGEERAKGNILERFSAQQFPDLHSELNLSSLELGDSALYFCASSVGLHSGNTIYFGEGSWLTVV.

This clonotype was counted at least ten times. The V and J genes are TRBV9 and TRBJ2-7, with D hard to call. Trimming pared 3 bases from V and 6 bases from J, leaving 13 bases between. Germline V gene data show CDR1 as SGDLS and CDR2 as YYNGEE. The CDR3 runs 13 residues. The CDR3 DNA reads TGTGCCAGCAGCGAAGACCCAAGAAGCGAGCAGTACTTC. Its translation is CASSEDPRSEQYF.

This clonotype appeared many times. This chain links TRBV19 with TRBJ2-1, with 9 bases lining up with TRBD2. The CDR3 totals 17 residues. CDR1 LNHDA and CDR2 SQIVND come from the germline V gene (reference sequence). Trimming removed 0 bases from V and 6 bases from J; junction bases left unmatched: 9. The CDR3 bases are TGTGCCAGTAGTATAGATCGCACTAGCGGGTACGGCAATGAGCAGTTCTTC. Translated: CASSIDRTSGYGNEQFF.

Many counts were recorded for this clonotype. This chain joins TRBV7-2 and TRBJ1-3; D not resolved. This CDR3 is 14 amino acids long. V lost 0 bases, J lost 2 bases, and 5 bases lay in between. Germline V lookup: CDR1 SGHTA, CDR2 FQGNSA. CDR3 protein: CASSLAQAGNTIYF. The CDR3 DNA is TGTGCCAGCAGCTTAGCCCAGGCTGGAAACACCATATATTTT.

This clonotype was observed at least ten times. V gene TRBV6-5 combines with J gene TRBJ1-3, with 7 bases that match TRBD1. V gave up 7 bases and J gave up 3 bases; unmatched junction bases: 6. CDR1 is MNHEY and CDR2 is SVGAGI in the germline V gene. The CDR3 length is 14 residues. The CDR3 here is CASTSTGNGNTIYF. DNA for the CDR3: TGTGCCAGCACCTCGACAGGGAATGGAAACACCATATATTTT.

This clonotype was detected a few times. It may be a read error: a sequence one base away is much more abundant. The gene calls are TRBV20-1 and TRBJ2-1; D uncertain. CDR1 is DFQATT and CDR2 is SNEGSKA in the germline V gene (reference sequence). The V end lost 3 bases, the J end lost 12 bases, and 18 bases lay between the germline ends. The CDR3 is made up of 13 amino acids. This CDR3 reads CSASLTGSGAQFF. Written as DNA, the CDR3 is TGCAGTGCTAGCCTTACTGGGTCGGGCGCGCAGTTCTTC.

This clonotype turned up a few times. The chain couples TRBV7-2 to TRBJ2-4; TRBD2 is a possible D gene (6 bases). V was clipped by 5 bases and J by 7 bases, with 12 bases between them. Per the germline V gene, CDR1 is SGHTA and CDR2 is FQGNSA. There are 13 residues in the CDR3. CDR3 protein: CASSAGTLNIQYF. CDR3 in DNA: TGTGCCAGCAGCGCCGGGACTTTGAACATTCAGTACTTC.

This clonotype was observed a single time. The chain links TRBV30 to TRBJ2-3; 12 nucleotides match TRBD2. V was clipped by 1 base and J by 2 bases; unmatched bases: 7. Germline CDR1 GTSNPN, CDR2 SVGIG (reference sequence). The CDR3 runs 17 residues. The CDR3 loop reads CAWSDYPSGGVTDTQYF. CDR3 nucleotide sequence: TGTGCCTGGAGTGACTATCCTAGCGGGGGGGTCACAGATACGCAGTATTTT. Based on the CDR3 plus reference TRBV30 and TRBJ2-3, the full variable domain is SQTIHQWPATLVQPVGSPLSLECTVEGTSNPNLYWYRQAAGRGLQLLFYSVGIGQISSEVPQNLSASRPQDRQFILSSKKLLLSDSGFYLCAWSDYPSGGVTDTQYFGPGTRLTVL.

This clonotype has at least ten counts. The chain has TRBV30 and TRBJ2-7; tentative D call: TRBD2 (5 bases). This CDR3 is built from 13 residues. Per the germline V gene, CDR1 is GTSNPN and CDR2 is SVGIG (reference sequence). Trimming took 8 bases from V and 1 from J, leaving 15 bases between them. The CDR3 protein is CARSEGTSYEQYF. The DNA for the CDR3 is TGTGCCCGGTCAGAGGGAACTTCCTACGAGCAGTACTTC. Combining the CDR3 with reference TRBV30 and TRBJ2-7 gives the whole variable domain SQTIHQWPATLVQPVGSPLSLECTVEGTSNPNLYWYRQAAGRGLQLLFYSVGIGQISSEVPQNLSASRPQDRQFILSSKKLLLSDSGFYLCARSEGTSYEQYFGPGTRLTVT.